This TCR beta chain was captured by sequencing in a study of blood T cells in healthy people across ages. Combining a sample-barcoded 5' primer with a J-beta primer mix, a second PCR ran for roughly 6 to 12 cycles. A 12-random-nucleotide template-switch adaptor tagged each cDNA molecule. TCRdb fed the 5' RACE reads into MiXCR, producing one record per CDR3 protein. The table has some 760,000 distinct CDR3 sequences, 20% to 30% seen once. V was shortened by 8 bases and J by 0 bases, with 22 bases between the two germline ends. The CDR3 has 17 residues. Germline CDR1 and CDR2: SNHLY and FYNNEI. Only a few counts were recorded for this clonotype. These sequences were also reported in another study, on T cells of mothers and their children. That investigation notes: Samples were obtained from a few healthy Caucasian mothers and their six children.

Sample: blood. The rearrangement uses TRBV2 and TRBJ1-1; D might be TRBD1 (5 bases). This clonotype originated in a boy between 10 and 17 years old in good health. CDR3 DNA sequence: TGTGCCAGCTCGTATAGAGACAGCTCACTTATGAACACTGAAGCTTTCTTT. This translates into CASSYRDSSLMNTEAFF.